This T cell receptor beta chain was captured by sequencing in a study of blood T cells in healthy people across ages. Findings and caveats of the study: Naive CD4+ cell counts and diversity both ran higher in long-lived than in aged donors. Donor CMV status was unknown, possibly confounding expanded clonotype changes.

This clonotype appeared a few times. Its target is unknown. The germline V and J ends were trimmed by 5 bases and 2 bases, with 11 bases remaining between them. The CDR3 has 13 residues. CDR1 is SGHRS and CDR2 is YFSETQ in the germline V gene. Alongside a J-beta primer mix, a sample-barcoded 5' primer served in a second PCR lasting roughly 6 to 12 cycles. Researchers report that a template-switch adaptor with 12 random nucleotides tagged each cDNA molecule. TCRdb ran MiXCR on the 5' RACE reads and lists one entry per CDR3 protein. This table has 600,000 to 650,000 distinct CDR3 sequences, under 70% appearing once.

Sequenced: blood. V usage is TRBV5-1 and J usage is TRBJ2-7; no clear D gene. The source is a man in his 60s in good health. This CDR3 reads CASSFTVTYEQYF. In nucleotides, the CDR3 is TGCGCCAGCAGTTTTACAGTGACCTACGAGCAGTACTTC. Drawing the rest from reference TRBV5-1 and TRBJ2-7, the complete variable domain is KAGVTQTPRYLIKTRGQQVTLSCSPISGHRSVSWYQQTPGQGLQFLFEYFSETQRNKGNFPGRFSGRQFSNSRSEMNVSTLELGDSALYLCASSFTVTYEQYFGPGTRLTVT.